Following are 31 T cell receptor beta chains from one sample sequenced in a study of a mutant IDH1 vaccine in newly diagnosed glioma. The antigens these receptors bind are not known. Here immunoSEQ multiplex PCR was the method, and the copy in TCRdb shows in-frame clones only, minus some. This sample has 25,000 to 30,000 clones; about 76% occur once, and the top ten carry around 6.9%. Time point meaning: week 35, safety follow-up. Every vaccine dose comprised 300 ug of mutant IDH1 20-mer peptide plus topical imiquimod. The sample here was PBMCs, taken from a glioma patient whose treatment included an IDH1 peptide vaccine. The receptors here all came from a man between 45 and 60 years old with glioma.

The chain has TRBV14 and TRBJ2-1; a weak D match, TRBD2 (5 bases). V was cut by 1 base and J by 16 bases, with 11 bases left in between. The CDR3 is made up of 11 amino acids. Germline CDR1 SGHDN, CDR2 FVKESK. CDR3 sequence: CASSQAGERFF. The CDR3 coding sequence is TGTGCCAGCAGCCAAGCTGGGGAGCGATTCTTC.

The chain employs TRBV4-3 and TRBJ2-2; no clear D gene. V shed 1 base and J shed 2 bases, with 8 bases lying between them. Germline assignment: CDR1 LGHNA and CDR2 YSLEER. This CDR3 is built from 15 residues. The CDR3 DNA is TGCGCCAGCAGCCAAGGTGACACAAACACCGGGGAGCTGTTTTTT. Its protein is CASSQGDTNTGELFF.

This sequence joins TRBV6-6 and TRBJ2-1, with TRBD1 as a possible D gene (6 bases). Germline V CDR1 and CDR2: MNHNY, SVGAGI (reference sequence). V lost 6 bases and J 4 bases, leaving 10 bases between the germline ends. CDR3 length equals 13 residues. This CDR3 is CASSQDSYNEQFF. Written as DNA, the CDR3 is TGTGCCAGCAGCCAGGACAGTTACAATGAGCAGTTCTTC.

This chain uses TRBV7-2 with TRBJ1-2, with D uncertain. The CDR3 has 14 amino acids. Germline V lookup: CDR1 SGHTA, CDR2 FQGNSA. V lost 2 bases and J lost 2, with 9 bases in between. CDR3 nucleotides: TGTGCCAGCAGCTTATCCGGGCAGAACTATGGCTACACCTTC. Amino acids: CASSLSGQNYGYTF. The complete variable domain, with remaining parts taken from reference TRBV7-2 and TRBJ1-2, reads GAGVSQSPSNKVTEKGKDVELRCDPISGHTALYWYRQSLGQGLEFLIYFQGNSAPDKSGLPSDRFSAERTGGSVSTLTIQRTQQEDSAVYLCASSLSGQNYGYTFGSGTRLTVV.

This clone has a single count. The chain uses TRBV25-1 and TRBJ1-2; TRBD1 agrees at 7 bases. V was clipped by 6 bases and J by 8 bases; unmatched bases: 6. The V gene's germline CDR1 is MGHDK and CDR2 SYGVNS. The CDR3 loop spans 12 amino acids. The CDR3 sequence is CASSRGYGGYTF. In DNA, the CDR3 is TGTGCCAGCAGCAGGGGGTATGGAGGCTACACCTTC.

The genes are TRBV13 and TRBJ2-3; D may be TRBD2 (7 bases). The CDR3 has 14 residues. Germline V CDR1 and CDR2: PRHDT, FYEKMQ (reference sequence). Trimming left V 5 bases short and J 3 bases short, with 12 bases between. The CDR3 DNA reads as TGTGCCAGCAGCAGGGGGGGGTCGACAGATACGCAGTATTTT. Protein sequence: CASSRGGSTDTQYF.

This clone has only one observation. The chain links TRBV13 to TRBJ2-2, with TRBD1 matching over 11 bases. The CDR3 has 15 residues. Germline V lookup: CDR1 PRHDT, CDR2 FYEKMQ (reference sequence). J lost 4 bases, V lost 4 bases, and 2 bases had no gene match. This CDR3 reads CASSSGTGGTGELFF. The CDR3 region has the DNA TGTGCCAGCAGCTCTGGGACAGGGGGCACCGGGGAGCTGTTTTTT.

The CDR3 loop is CAISAPGQGATEAFF. The DNA for the CDR3 is TGTGCCATCAGCGCCCCTGGGCAGGGGGCAACTGAAGCTTTCTTT. The chain couples TRBV10-3 to TRBJ1-1, with TRBD1 identical over 8 bases. This CDR3 is 15 amino acids long. Per germline, CDR1 ENHRY and CDR2 SYGVKD. The trim removed 6 bases at V and 5 bases at J, leaving 11 bases unmatched.

V is TRBV5-6 and J is TRBJ1-4, with D hard to call. Germline lookup yields CDR1 SGHDT and CDR2 YYEEEE. Trimming took off 0 bases at V and 0 bases at J, with 12 bases between the two ends. The CDR3 is made up of 17 amino acids. This chain's CDR3 is CASSLEKERTTNEKLFF. DNA of the CDR3: TGTGCCAGCAGCTTGGAAAAGGAGAGGACAACTAATGAAAAACTGTTTTTT.

V is TRBV15 and J is TRBJ2-1; D perhaps matches TRBD2 (6 bases). Germline V gene sequence: CDR1 LNHNV, CDR2 YYDKDF (reference sequence). There are 15 residues in the CDR3. V was clipped by 0 bases and J by 2 bases, with 8 bases between them. CDR3 nucleotide sequence: TGTGCCACCAGCAGAGATAGCGGAACCTACAATGAGCAGTTCTTC. Amino acids: CATSRDSGTYNEQFF.

The J gene is TRBJ2-5, the V gene TRBV11-2; 14 bases are a match to TRBD2. J was trimmed by 1 base and V by 5 bases; bases with no gene match: 6. CDR3 length: 17 amino acids. The germline V gene has CDR1 SGHAT and CDR2 FQNNGV. CDR3 in amino acids: CASSTGLAGVLQETQYF. For the CDR3, the DNA is TGTGCCAGCAGCACGGGACTAGCGGGAGTGCTCCAAGAGACCCAGTACTTC.

This chain uses TRBV15 with TRBJ1-2; 7 bases are a match to TRBD1. Unmatched junction bases numbered 12, after V lost 4 bases and J lost 1 base. CDR1 is LNHNV, CDR2 YYDKDF, per germline (reference sequence). This CDR3 comprises 17 residues. The CDR3 DNA sequence: TGTGCCACCAGCATTCGGACAGGAGGGGCTTTTAACTATGGCTACACCTTC. Protein product: CATSIRTGGAFNYGYTF.

This clone appeared a single time. The chain carries TRBV7-9 and TRBJ2-1, with 8 bases lining up with TRBD2. The trim removed 5 bases at V and 8 bases at J, leaving 11 bases unmatched. In germline, CDR1 is SEHNR, CDR2 FQNEAQ (reference sequence). This CDR3 has 15 residues. The DNA for the CDR3 is TGTGCCAGCAGCCCTCCCCGGACTAGCTCGTATGAGCAGTTCTTC. Its protein product is CASSPPRTSSYEQFF.

The chain is built from TRBV7-7 and TRBJ2-5; D tentatively reads TRBD1 or TRBD2 (6 bases each). Germline CDR1 is SSHAT and CDR2 is FNYEAQ (reference sequence). V was pared by 6 bases and J by 0 bases, with 14 bases between. There are 15 residues in the CDR3. The chain's CDR3 is CASSIGGTDQETQYF. CDR3 coding DNA: TGTGCCAGCAGTATAGGGGGGACGGACCAAGAGACCCAGTACTTC.

This clone was recorded only once. This chain links TRBV19 with TRBJ1-4, with TRBD1 as a possible D gene (5 bases). The CDR3 has 18 amino acids. CDR1 is LNHDA and CDR2 is SQIVND in the germline V gene (reference sequence). The germline V and J ends were trimmed by 3 bases and 1 base, with 18 bases remaining between them. DNA of the CDR3: TGTGCCAGTAGTATTATCCAGGGAACTAAAGGAACTAATGAAAAACTGTTTTTT. Protein product: CASSIIQGTKGTNEKLFF.

V gene TRBV10-3 combines with J gene TRBJ1-1; 9 bases match TRBD1. The germline V gene encodes CDR1 ENHRY and CDR2 SYGVKD. The CDR3 consists of 13 residues. The V gene end was trimmed by 6 bases and the J gene end by 8 bases; junction bases not matched to a gene: 7. CDR3 DNA sequence: TGTGCCATCAGCCCTACAGGGGGCGTAGAAGCTTTCTTT. It translates to CAISPTGGVEAFF.

By sample share, this clone is medium-sized. J is TRBJ1-1 and V is TRBV7-9, with D uncertain. CDR1 and CDR2 from the germline V gene are SEHNR and FQNEAQ (reference sequence). With 3 bases removed from V and 3 bases from J, the gap between germline ends came to 5 bases. There are 12 residues in the CDR3. Here the CDR3 DNA reads TGTGCCAGCAGCTTTTTGGACACTGAAGCTTTCTTT. It encodes CASSFLDTEAFF.

CDR3 sequence (DNA): TGTGCCAGCAGCTTGAATGAGGGTAGCTACGAGCAGTACTTC. This sequence encodes CASSLNEGSYEQYF. The V and J genes are TRBV7-8 and TRBJ2-7; D possibly corresponds to TRBD2 (5 bases). Trimming pared 3 bases from V and 3 bases from J, leaving 12 bases between. There are 14 residues in the CDR3. CDR1 and CDR2 (germline): SGHVS, FQNEAQ.

The V call is TRBV9, the J call TRBJ2-6; 8 bases agree with TRBD1. The J segment lost 2 bases and the V segment lost 3 bases, leaving 4 bases of the junction unmatched. CDR1 and CDR2 (germline): SGDLS, YYNGEE. The CDR3 sequence is 16 residues long. The chain's CDR3 is CASSAPQGAGANVLTF. As DNA, the CDR3 is TGTGCCAGCAGCGCCCCACAGGGGGCTGGGGCCAACGTCCTGACTTTC.

The rearrangement joins TRBV11-2 to TRBJ2-2; 9 bases align to TRBD1. Germline loops: CDR1 SGHAT, CDR2 FQNNGV. The J segment lost 4 bases and the V segment lost 4 bases, leaving 7 bases of the junction unmatched. This CDR3 is built from 16 residues. CDR3 sequence: CASSSTGQGRTGELFF. Here the CDR3 DNA reads TGTGCCAGCAGCTCCACCGGACAGGGGCGCACCGGGGAGCTGTTTTTT.

This chain links TRBV2 with TRBJ2-5; 9 positions agree with TRBD1. Per germline, CDR1 SNHLY and CDR2 FYNNEI. The CDR3 is 15 amino acids. The trim removed 5 bases at V and 5 bases at J, leaving 9 bases unmatched. CDR3: CASSRRDRAPETQYF. The CDR3 bases are TGTGCCAGCAGTCGGAGGGACAGGGCCCCCGAGACCCAGTACTTC.

J is TRBJ2-7 and V is TRBV6-1; 7 nucleotides match TRBD2. Germline CDR1 MNHNS, CDR2 SASEGT. Trimming removed 8 bases from V and 4 bases from J; junction bases left unmatched: 8. This CDR3 has 13 residues. CDR3 DNA: TGTGCCAGCCGAAGCGGGGAGGGTTACGAGCAGTACTTC. Translation gives CASRSGEGYEQYF.

The chain links TRBV30 to TRBJ2-5, with TRBD2 identical over 9 bases. The J call is uncertain, as TRBJ2-7 better fits the DNA end. This CDR3 region has 13 residues. Germline V gives CDR1 GTSNPN, CDR2 SVGIG (reference sequence). Here the CDR3 DNA reads TGTGCCTGGACTGCGGGGGGGACCTACGAGCAGTACTTC. As protein: CAWTAGGTYEQYF.

This clone was detected once. The rearrangement links TRBV5-5 to TRBJ2-5; 9 bases map to TRBD1. The V gene's germline CDR1 is SGHKS and CDR2 YYEKEE (reference sequence). The CDR3 is 15 residues long. The V segment lost 1 base and the J segment 5 bases; nucleotides outside the gene matches: 6. The CDR3 here is CASSLSTGGRETQYF. The CDR3 coding sequence is TGTGCCAGCAGCTTGAGCACAGGGGGCCGCGAGACCCAGTACTTC.

This rearrangement joins TRBV5-6 to TRBJ1-2, with 12 bases identical to TRBD1. CDR1 and CDR2 (germline): SGHDT, YYEEEE. This CDR3 is built from 16 residues. After removal of 4 bases from V and 5 bases from J, the junction contained 9 bases not matched to a gene. Here the CDR3 reads CASSPGTGGVRYGYTF. The CDR3 region has the DNA TGTGCCAGCAGCCCGGGGACAGGGGGCGTTCGGTATGGCTACACCTTC.

The J gene is TRBJ2-1, the V gene TRBV19; possible D gene TRBD2, 6 bases. This CDR3 has 15 residues. Germline values: CDR1 LNHDA, CDR2 SQIVND (reference sequence). Trimming took off 3 bases at V and 4 bases at J, with 13 bases between the two ends. The chain's CDR3 is CASSIEGRRYNEQFF. CDR3 DNA: TGTGCCAGTAGTATCGAGGGGAGGCGTTACAATGAGCAGTTCTTC.

V usage is TRBV7-2 and J usage is TRBJ2-5; a possible D gene is TRBD1 (5 bases). Germline CDR1 and CDR2: SGHTA and FQGNSA. The V and J ends lost 2 bases and 2 bases respectively, with 15 bases between them. The CDR3 sequence is 16 residues long. The DNA for the CDR3 is TGTGCCAGCAGCTTATTGCGCAGGGCACTACAAGAGACCCAGTACTTC. Residues: CASSLLRRALQETQYF.

The V and J genes are TRBV5-6 and TRBJ1-5, with 7 bases identical to TRBD1. CDR1 and CDR2 from the germline V gene are SGHDT and YYEEEE. After removal of 0 bases from V and 5 bases from J, the junction contained 8 bases not matched to a gene. CDR3 length equals 16 residues. The CDR3 sequence: CASSLASGGRDQPQHF. The CDR3 DNA reads as TGTGCCAGCAGCTTGGCTTCAGGGGGTAGGGATCAGCCCCAGCATTTT.

This clone has just a few counts. This chain connects TRBV7-8 to TRBJ2-7; a possible D gene is TRBD2 (6 bases). CDR1 and CDR2 from the germline V gene are SGHVS and FQNEAQ. CDR3 length equals 13 residues. Trimming took 4 bases from V and 0 from J, leaving 7 bases between them. CDR3 in amino acids: CASSWDFSYEQYF. CDR3 DNA: TGTGCCAGCAGCTGGGACTTCTCCTACGAGCAGTACTTC.

This clone was seen only a few times. The V call is TRBV5-1, the J call TRBJ1-4, with TRBD1 identical over 8 bases. CDR1 and CDR2 (germline): SGHRS, YFSETQ. The CDR3 runs 14 residues. V was clipped by 0 bases and J by 10 bases; unmatched bases: 5. The CDR3 protein is CASSLGQGIGKLFF. CDR3 in DNA: TGCGCCAGCAGCTTGGGACAGGGGATAGGAAAACTGTTTTTT.

This sequence joins TRBV5-1 and TRBJ1-1, with D maybe TRBD1 (5 bases). This CDR3 has 14 residues. Trimming left V 4 bases short and J 3 bases short, with 13 bases between. CDR1 SGHRS and CDR2 YFSETQ come from the germline V gene. This chain's CDR3 is CASSPGRGHTEAFF. CDR3 nucleotide sequence: TGCGCCAGCAGCCCCGGCCGGGGCCACACTGAAGCTTTCTTT.